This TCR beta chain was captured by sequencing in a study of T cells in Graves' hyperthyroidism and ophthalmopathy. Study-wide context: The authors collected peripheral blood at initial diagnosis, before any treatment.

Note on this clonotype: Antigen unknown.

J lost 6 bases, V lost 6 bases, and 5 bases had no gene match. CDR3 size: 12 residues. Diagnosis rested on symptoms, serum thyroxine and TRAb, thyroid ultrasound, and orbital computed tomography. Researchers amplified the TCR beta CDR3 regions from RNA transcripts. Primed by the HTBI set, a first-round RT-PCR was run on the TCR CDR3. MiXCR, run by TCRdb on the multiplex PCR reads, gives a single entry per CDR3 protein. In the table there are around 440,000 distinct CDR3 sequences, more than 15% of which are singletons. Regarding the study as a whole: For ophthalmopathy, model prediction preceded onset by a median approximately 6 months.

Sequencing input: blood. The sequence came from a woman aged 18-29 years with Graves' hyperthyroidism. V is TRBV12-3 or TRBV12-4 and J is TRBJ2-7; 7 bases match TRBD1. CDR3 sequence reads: CASSPNRGEQYF. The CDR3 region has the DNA TGTGCCAGCAGCCCAAACAGGGGCGAGCAGTACTTC.